This T cell receptor (beta chain) came from a study of Ad26.COV2.S vaccination and SARS-CoV-2 variants. Treatment meaning: some 20 received Ad26.COV2.S at low or high dose, single or two shots; about 5 received placebo; per-sample allocation not given. Collection of samples fell on day 63 after the first vaccine or placebo injection. The CDR3 runs 13 residues. Germline CDR1 and CDR2: ENHRY and SYGVKD. The V gene end was trimmed by 6 bases and the J gene end by 2 bases; junction bases not matched to a gene: 4. Libraries were prepared by immunoSEQ multiplex PCR; TCRdb keeps only in-frame clonotypes and omits some of them. The table lists about 350,000 clones, more than 75% of them singletons, with roughly 3.3% in the top ten.

Sequenced here: peripheral blood, sampled in a trial of Ad26.COV2.S vaccine versus placebo. This sequence joins TRBV10-3 and TRBJ2-7; 7 nucleotides match TRBD1. This sequence originates from a person between 18 and 60 years old who received the Ad26.COV2.S COVID-19 vaccine or a placebo. CDR3 nucleotide sequence: TGTGCCATCAGGGTGGGACAGACCTACGAGCAGTACTTC. Protein product: CAIRVGQTYEQYF.